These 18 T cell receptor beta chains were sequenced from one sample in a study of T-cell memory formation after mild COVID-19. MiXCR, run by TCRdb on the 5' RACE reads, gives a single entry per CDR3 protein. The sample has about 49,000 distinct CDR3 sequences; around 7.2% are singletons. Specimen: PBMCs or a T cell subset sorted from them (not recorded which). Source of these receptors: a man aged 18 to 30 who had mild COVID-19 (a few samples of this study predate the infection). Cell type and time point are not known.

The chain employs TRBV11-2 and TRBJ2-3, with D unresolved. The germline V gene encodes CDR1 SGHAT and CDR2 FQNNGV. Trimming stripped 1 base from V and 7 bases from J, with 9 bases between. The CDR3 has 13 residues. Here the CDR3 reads CASSLGARYTQYF. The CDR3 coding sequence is TGTGCCAGCAGCTTAGGGGCGCGGTATACGCAGTATTTT.

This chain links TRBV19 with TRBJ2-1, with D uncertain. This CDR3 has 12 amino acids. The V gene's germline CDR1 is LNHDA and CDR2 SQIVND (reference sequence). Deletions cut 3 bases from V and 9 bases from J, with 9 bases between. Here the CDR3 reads CASSMAVAEQFF. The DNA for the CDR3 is TGTGCCAGTAGTATGGCTGTGGCTGAGCAGTTCTTC.

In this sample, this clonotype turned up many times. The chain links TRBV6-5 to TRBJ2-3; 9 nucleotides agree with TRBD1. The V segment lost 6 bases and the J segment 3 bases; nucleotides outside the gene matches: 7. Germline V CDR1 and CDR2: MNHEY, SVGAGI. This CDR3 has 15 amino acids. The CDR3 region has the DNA TGTGCCAGCAGATCGGACAGGGGTAGGACAGATACGCAGTATTTT. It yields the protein CASRSDRGRTDTQYF.

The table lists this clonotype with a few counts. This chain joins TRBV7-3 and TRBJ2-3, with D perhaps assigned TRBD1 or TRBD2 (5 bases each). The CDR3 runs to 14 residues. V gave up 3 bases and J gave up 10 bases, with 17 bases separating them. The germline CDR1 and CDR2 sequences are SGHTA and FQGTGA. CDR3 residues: CASSFMVGPWPQYF. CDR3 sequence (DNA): TGTGCCAGCAGCTTTATGGTGGGACCATGGCCGCAGTATTTT.

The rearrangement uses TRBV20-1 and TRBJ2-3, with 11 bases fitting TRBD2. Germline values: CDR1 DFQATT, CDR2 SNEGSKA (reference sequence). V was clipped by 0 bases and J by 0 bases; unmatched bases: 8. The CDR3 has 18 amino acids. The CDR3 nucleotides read TGCAGTGCTAGAGACGCCGCGGGGACTAGCGGTAGCACAGATACGCAGTATTTT. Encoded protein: CSARDAAGTSGSTDTQYF.

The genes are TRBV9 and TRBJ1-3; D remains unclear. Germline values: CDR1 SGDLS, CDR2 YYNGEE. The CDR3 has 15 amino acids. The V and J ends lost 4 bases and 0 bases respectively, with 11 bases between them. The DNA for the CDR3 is TGTGCCAGCAGCCCCAGTTTAAACTCTGGAAACACCATATATTTT. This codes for CASSPSLNSGNTIYF.

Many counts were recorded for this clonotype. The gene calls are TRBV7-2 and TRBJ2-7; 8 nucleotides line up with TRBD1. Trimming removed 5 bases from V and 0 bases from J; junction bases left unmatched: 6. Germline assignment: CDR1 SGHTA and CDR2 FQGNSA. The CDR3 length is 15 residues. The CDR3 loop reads CASSAGQGTSYEQYF. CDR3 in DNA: TGTGCCAGCAGCGCCGGACAGGGTACCTCCTACGAGCAGTACTTC.

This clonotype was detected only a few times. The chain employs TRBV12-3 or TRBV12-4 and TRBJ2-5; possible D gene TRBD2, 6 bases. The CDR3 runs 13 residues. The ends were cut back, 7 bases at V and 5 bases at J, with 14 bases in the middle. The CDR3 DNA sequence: TGTGCCAGCACCCTCATAGCGGAGGAGACCCAGTACTTC. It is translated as CASTLIAEETQYF.

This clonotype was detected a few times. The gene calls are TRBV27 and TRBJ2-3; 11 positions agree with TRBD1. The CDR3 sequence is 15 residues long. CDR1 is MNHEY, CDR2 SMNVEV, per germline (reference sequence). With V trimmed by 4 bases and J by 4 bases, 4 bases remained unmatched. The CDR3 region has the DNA TGTGCCAGCAGTTCTCCGGGACAGGGGGCAGATACGCAGTATTTT. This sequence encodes CASSSPGQGADTQYF.

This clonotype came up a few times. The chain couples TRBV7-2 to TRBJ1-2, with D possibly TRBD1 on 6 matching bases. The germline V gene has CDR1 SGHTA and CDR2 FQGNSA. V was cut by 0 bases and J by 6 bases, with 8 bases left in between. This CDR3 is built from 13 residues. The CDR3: CASSLADRDGYTF. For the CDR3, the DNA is TGTGCCAGCAGCTTAGCGGACAGAGATGGCTACACCTTC.

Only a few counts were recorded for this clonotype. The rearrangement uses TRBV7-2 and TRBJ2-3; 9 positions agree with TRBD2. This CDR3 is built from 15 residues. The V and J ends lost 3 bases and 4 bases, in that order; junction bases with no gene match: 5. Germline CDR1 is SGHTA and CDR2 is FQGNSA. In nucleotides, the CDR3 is TGTGCCAGCAGCTTTCGCGGGGGGGGCTCAGATACGCAGTATTTT. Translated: CASSFRGGGSDTQYF.

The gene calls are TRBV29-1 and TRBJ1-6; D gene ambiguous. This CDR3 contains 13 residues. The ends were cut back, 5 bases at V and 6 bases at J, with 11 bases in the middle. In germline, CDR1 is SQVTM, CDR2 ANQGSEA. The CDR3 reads CSVSEMGNSPLHF. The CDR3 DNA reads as TGCAGCGTTTCAGAAATGGGTAATTCACCCCTCCACTTT.

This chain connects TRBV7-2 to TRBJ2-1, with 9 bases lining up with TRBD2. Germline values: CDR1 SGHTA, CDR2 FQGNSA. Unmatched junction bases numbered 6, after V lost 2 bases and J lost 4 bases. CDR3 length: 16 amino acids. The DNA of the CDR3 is TGTGCCAGCAGCTTACGGTGGACTAGCGAATACAATGAGCAGTTCTTC. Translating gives CASSLRWTSEYNEQFF.

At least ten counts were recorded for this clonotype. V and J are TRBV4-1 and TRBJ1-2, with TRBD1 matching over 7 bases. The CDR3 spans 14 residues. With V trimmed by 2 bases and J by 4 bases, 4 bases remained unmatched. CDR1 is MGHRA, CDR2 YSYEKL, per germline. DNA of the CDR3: TGCGCCAGCAGCCAACCCGACAGGGTCTATGGCTACACCTTC. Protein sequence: CASSQPDRVYGYTF.

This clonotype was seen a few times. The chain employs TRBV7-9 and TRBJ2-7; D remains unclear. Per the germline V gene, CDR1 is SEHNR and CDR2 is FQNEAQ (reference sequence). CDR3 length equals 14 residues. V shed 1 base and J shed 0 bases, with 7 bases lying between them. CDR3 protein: CASSLGIDSYEQYF. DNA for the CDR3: TGTGCCAGCAGCTTAGGCATAGACTCCTACGAGCAGTACTTC.

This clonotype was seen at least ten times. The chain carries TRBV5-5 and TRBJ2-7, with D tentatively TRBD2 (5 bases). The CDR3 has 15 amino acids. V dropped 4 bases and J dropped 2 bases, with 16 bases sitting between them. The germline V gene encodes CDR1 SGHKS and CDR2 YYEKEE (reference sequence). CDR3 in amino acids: CASSMITSGTYEQYF. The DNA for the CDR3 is TGTGCCAGCAGCATGATTACGTCCGGGACCTACGAGCAGTACTTC.

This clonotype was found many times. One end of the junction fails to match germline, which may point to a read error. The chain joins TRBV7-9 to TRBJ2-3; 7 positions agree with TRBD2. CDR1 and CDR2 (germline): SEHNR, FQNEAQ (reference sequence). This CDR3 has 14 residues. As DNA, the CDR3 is TGTGCCAGCAGCCTAGCGGAGAGCACAGATACGCAGTATTTT. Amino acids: CASSLAESTDTQYF.

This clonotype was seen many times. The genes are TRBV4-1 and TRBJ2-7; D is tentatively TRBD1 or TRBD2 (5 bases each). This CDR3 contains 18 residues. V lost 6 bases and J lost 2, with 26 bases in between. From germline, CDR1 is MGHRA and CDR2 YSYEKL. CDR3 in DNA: TGCGCCAGCAGTCTACACTTTCGAGCAGGGAGAGTAACCTACGAGCAGTACGTC. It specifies CASSLHFRAGRVTYEQYV.